The 18 T cell receptor beta chains below all came from one sample that was sequenced in a study of response to subunit inactivated influenza vaccine. A single record per CDR3 protein comes from TCRdb applying MiXCR to the RT-PCR reads. The sample comprises about 650,000 distinct CDR3 sequences, less than 15% of which are singletons, and around 7.6% rests with the top ten. The sequences come from PBMCs from blood, collected less than 15 days before vaccination. These receptors were obtained from a man aged 50 or older who received an inactivated influenza vaccine.

The CDR3 is CSARGAGGGRAPLHF. The CDR3, as DNA: TGCAGTGCTAGAGGAGCGGGGGGAGGAAGGGCACCCCTCCACTTT. The chain has TRBV20-1 and TRBJ1-6; weak D call: TRBD1 (5 bases). CDR1 and CDR2 (germline): DFQATT, SNEGSKA (reference sequence). Trimming removed 1 base at V and 11 bases at J, with 18 bases between. The CDR3 length is 15 residues.

This clonotype was observed a few times. The junction departs from the called germline gene at one end, perhaps through a read error. The chain recombines TRBV12-3 or TRBV12-4 with TRBJ2-1; 9 nucleotides line up with TRBD1. This CDR3 is 17 amino acids long. The CDR3 DNA sequence: TGTGCCAGCAGCTTTCCCCCCGGGACAGGGAACTACAATGAGCACTTCTTC. Translated, it gives CASSFPPGTGNYNEHFF.

V gene TRBV20-1 combines with J gene TRBJ2-7; a weak D match, TRBD2 (5 bases). V lost 3 bases and J 1 base, leaving 10 bases between the germline ends. This CDR3 has 13 amino acids. Germline loops: CDR1 DFQATT, CDR2 SNEGSKA (reference sequence). The CDR3 protein is CSASRGKSYEQYF. The CDR3 DNA sequence: TGCAGTGCTAGTCGGGGAAAATCCTACGAGCAGTACTTC.

The rearrangement joins TRBV7-3 to TRBJ2-2; D is undetermined. The CDR3 has 16 residues. Trimming pared 1 base from V and 6 bases from J, leaving 15 bases between. CDR1 is SGHTA, CDR2 FQGTGA, per germline. The CDR3 spells CASSLIRHGKPGELFF. As DNA, the CDR3 is TGTGCCAGCAGCTTAATCCGACATGGGAAACCCGGGGAGCTGTTTTTT.

This sequence joins TRBV11-2 and TRBJ2-3; no clear D gene. Germline V gene sequence: CDR1 SGHAT, CDR2 FQNNGV. The V gene lost 3 bases and the J gene lost 2 bases, with 9 bases spanning the gap. The CDR3 sequence is 14 residues long. For the CDR3, the DNA is TGTGCCAGCAGCTTCAGGCCGATCACAGATACGCAGTATTTT. Residues: CASSFRPITDTQYF.

Concerning this clonotype: A much larger clone is a single base away; this may be a read error. The chain recombines TRBV3-1 with TRBJ2-5, with D possibly being TRBD1 (6 bases). The end of the DNA aligns better with TRBJ2-1, so the J call may be wrong. CDR3 length: 14 amino acids. Germline V lookup: CDR1 LGHDT, CDR2 YNNKEL (reference sequence). CDR3 region: CASSQGTVGETQFF. CDR3 nucleotide sequence: TGTGCCAGCAGCCAAGGGACAGTAGGCGAGACCCAGTTCTTC.

This clonotype was seen a few times. This sequence joins TRBV28 and TRBJ1-2, with D uncertain. Germline-derived CDR1 and CDR2 are MDHEN and SYDVKM. Trimming took off 2 bases at V and 3 bases at J, with 13 bases between the two ends. The CDR3 extends over 15 amino acids. This chain's CDR3 is CASSLKERRHYGYTF. CDR3 sequence (DNA): TGTGCCAGCAGTTTAAAGGAAAGACGGCACTATGGCTACACCTTC.

This chain links TRBV28 with TRBJ2-7; 7 bases are shared with TRBD1. CDR3 length: 14 amino acids. After removal of 3 bases from V and 4 bases from J, the junction contained 6 bases not matched to a gene. Germline-derived CDR1 and CDR2 are MDHEN and SYDVKM. The CDR3 bases are TGTGCCAGCAGTTTGAGACAGGGTTGGTACGAGCAGTACTTC. Translation gives CASSLRQGWYEQYF.

The rearrangement uses TRBV5-1 and TRBJ2-2; either TRBD1 or TRBD2 may supply D (5 bases each). V dropped 5 bases and J dropped 2 bases, with 13 bases sitting between them. CDR3 length equals 15 residues. CDR1 SGHRS and CDR2 YFSETQ come from the germline V gene. The CDR3 sequence: CASRPGGTNTGELFF. The CDR3 DNA is TGCGCCAGCAGACCTGGGGGTACCAACACCGGGGAGCTGTTTTTT.

The table lists this clonotype with a few counts. The gene calls are TRBV20-1 and TRBJ1-2; D is uncertain. Germline CDR1 is DFQATT and CDR2 is SNEGSKA (reference sequence). The V end lost 3 bases, the J end lost 4 bases, and 9 bases lay between the germline ends. The CDR3 is 12 residues long. The CDR3 coding sequence is TGCAGTGCTAGTGACGGAGTCTATGGCTACACCTTC. Translating it yields CSASDGVYGYTF.

This chain uses TRBV9 with TRBJ2-3; 7 bases line up with TRBD2. Trimming took 3 bases from V and 5 from J; bases not matched to a gene: 9. The germline CDR1 and CDR2 sequences are SGDLS and YYNGEE. The CDR3 is made up of 15 amino acids. CDR3 DNA: TGTGCCAGCAGCGATGGCCGGGGGGTGATAGATACGCAGTATTTT. This encodes CASSDGRGVIDTQYF.

The CDR3 sequence: CASKRDGSYEQYF. In nucleotides, the CDR3 is TGTGCCAGCAAACGGGACGGCTCCTACGAGCAGTACTTC. V and J are TRBV18 and TRBJ2-7, with D perhaps assigned TRBD1 or TRBD2 (5 bases each). The CDR3 loop spans 13 amino acids. CDR1 is KGHSH, CDR2 LQKENI, per germline. The germline V and J ends were trimmed by 8 bases and 0 bases, with 11 bases remaining between them.

This clonotype was picked up many times. The CDR3 DNA reads TGCGCCAGCAGCCACCAACAGGGGATTCAGCCCCAGCATTTT. This encodes CASSHQQGIQPQHF. The chain couples TRBV4-1 to TRBJ1-5; TRBD1 aligns across 7 bases. Germline V lookup: CDR1 MGHRA, CDR2 YSYEKL. V lost 3 bases to trimming and J lost 6 bases; unmatched junction nucleotides: 5. CDR3 size: 14 residues.

This clonotype was found many times. Compared with germline, one end of the junction differs, possibly owing to a read error. The chain uses TRBV2 and TRBJ2-5; D unresolved. The CDR3 length is 11 residues. The V gene's germline CDR1 is SNHLY and CDR2 FYNNEI. Written as DNA, the CDR3 is TGTGCCAGCAAAAGCCTACAGAAAACGAACTTC. This translates into CASKSLQKTNF.

The chain employs TRBV12-5 and TRBJ2-1; D assignment may be TRBD1 or TRBD2 (5 bases each). Trimming left V 1 base short and J 13 bases short, with 11 bases between. CDR1 is LGHNT and CDR2 is FRNRAP in the germline V gene. This CDR3 has 12 residues. CDR3 protein: CASGLGDLEQFF. CDR3 DNA sequence: TGTGCTAGTGGTTTGGGGGACCTCGAACAGTTCTTC.

This clonotype was observed a few times. V is TRBV29-1 and J is TRBJ1-4, with a possible D match to TRBD1 (6 bases). Trimming stripped 5 bases from V and 1 base from J, with 14 bases between. The CDR3 covers 15 residues. From germline, CDR1 is SQVTM and CDR2 ANQGSEA. The DNA of the CDR3 is TGCAGCGTTCAGGGGAGGGGAGAAACTAATGAAAAACTGTTTTTT. Its translation is CSVQGRGETNEKLFF. Variable domain in full (rest from reference TRBV29-1 and TRBJ1-4): SAVISQKPSRDICQRGTSLTIQCQVDSQVTMMFWYRQQPGQSLTLIATANQGSEATYESGFVIDKFPISRPNLTFSTLTVSNMSPEDSSIYLCSVQGRGETNEKLFFGSGTQLSVL.

This clonotype was picked up a small number of times. The CDR3 reads CASSQDGVAEQFF. CDR3 in DNA: TGTGCCAGCAGCCAAGACGGTGTCGCCGAGCAGTTCTTC. J is TRBJ2-1 and V is TRBV3-1, with unresolved D. This CDR3 is built from 13 residues. Germline V lookup: CDR1 LGHDT, CDR2 YNNKEL (reference sequence). V gave up 0 bases and J gave up 10 bases, with 10 bases separating them.

This clonotype turned up a few times. The chain couples TRBV7-2 to TRBJ2-3, with D possibly being TRBD2 (6 bases). V was pared by 5 bases and J by 4 bases, with 10 bases between. CDR3 length: 13 residues. Germline V gene sequence: CDR1 SGHTA, CDR2 FQGNSA. The CDR3 loop reads CASSPQRADTQYF. CDR3 bases: TGTGCCAGCAGCCCGCAGCGGGCAGATACGCAGTATTTT.